Each of the 3 T cell receptor beta chains below was sequenced from the same sample in a study of PD-L1 blockade in urothelial cancer. Time point denoted: pretreatment peripheral blood. Sequenced by immunoSEQ multiplex PCR; TCRdb stores in-frame clones only, minus some. The sample shows under 95,000 clones, around 83% of them seen only once. The source was PBMCs, collected around atezolizumab (anti-PD-L1) treatment. The origin of the receptors is a woman in her 70s with urothelial cancer.

The rearrangement uses TRBV6-1 and TRBJ2-2; a possible D gene is TRBD2 (7 bases). Per the germline V gene, CDR1 is MNHNS and CDR2 is SASEGT. V was cut by 0 bases and J by 8 bases, with 13 bases left in between. This CDR3 is built from 15 residues. CDR3 in DNA: TGTGCCAGCAGTGAAGCCGGCGGGGGCGGAGGGGAGCTGTTTTTT. It yields the protein CASSEAGGGGGELFF.

The V gene is TRBV18, the J gene TRBJ2-1, with a possible D match to TRBD1 (6 bases). V shed 6 bases and J shed 3 bases, with 12 bases lying between them. Germline V gene data show CDR1 as KGHSH and CDR2 as LQKENI. The CDR3 is made up of 14 amino acids. In DNA, the CDR3 is TGTGCCAGCTCCTCAGGGGATATCTACAATGAGCAGTTCTTC. This gives the protein CASSSGDIYNEQFF.

The chain recombines TRBV6-1 with TRBJ1-2; maybe TRBD1 (6 bases). V lost 4 bases and J lost 4, with 19 bases in between. Germline lookup yields CDR1 MNHNS and CDR2 SASEGT. The CDR3 is 16 residues long. CDR3 DNA sequence: TGTGCCAGCAGTGTGTCAGGGCCAGTAGGGGGCTATGGCTACACCTTC. The encoded protein is CASSVSGPVGGYGYTF.